The 23 T cell receptor beta chains presented below share a single source sample, sequenced in a study of T cells in Graves' hyperthyroidism and ophthalmopathy. Amplified TCR beta CDR3 regions came from RNA transcripts. During a first-round RT-PCR of the TCR CDR3, the HTBI primer set was used. TCRdb called the multiplex PCR reads again in MiXCR, with one record for every CDR3 protein. Seen here are under 300,000 distinct CDR3 sequences, about 20% observed once, and the top ten hold about 60%. The sequenced sample consisted of blood. Receptors were obtained from a man aged 25 to 40 with Graves' ophthalmopathy.

Many counts were recorded for this clonotype. This chain joins TRBV30 and TRBJ2-1; unclear D gene. V lost 5 bases and J 8 bases, leaving 13 bases between the germline ends. Per the germline V gene, CDR1 is GTSNPN and CDR2 is SVGIG (reference sequence). CDR3 length equals 12 residues. The CDR3 region has the DNA TGTGCCTGGGGCAGGCTAGTGGATGAGCAGTTCTTC. It is translated as CAWGRLVDEQFF. Filled out from reference TRBV30 and TRBJ2-1, the complete variable domain reads SQTIHQWPATLVQPVGSPLSLECTVEGTSNPNLYWYRQAAGRGLQLLFYSVGIGQISSEVPQNLSASRPQDRQFILSSKKLLLSDSGFYLCAWGRLVDEQFFGPGTRLTVL.

This sequence joins TRBV6-4 and TRBJ1-2, with D maybe TRBD1 (6 bases). Germline CDR1 is MRHNA and CDR2 is SNTAGT. This CDR3 contains 17 residues. Trimming removed 5 bases at V and 7 bases at J, with 26 bases between. For the CDR3, the DNA is TGTGCCAGCAGTTACCGGGGGGCAGGGGAATACGATGGTGGCTACACCTTC. It translates to CASSYRGAGEYDGGYTF.

As concerns this clonotype: A much larger clone differs by one base, so this may be a read error. J is TRBJ2-5 and V is TRBV18; perhaps TRBD1 as D (5 bases). The CDR3 totals 15 residues. Germline assignment: CDR1 KGHSH and CDR2 LQKENI. CDR3 DNA: TGTGCCAACTCAGATAAAAGGGGCCCAGGGGAGACCCAGTACTTC. Its protein product is CANSDKRGPGETQYF.

The chain links TRBV2 to TRBJ2-7, with D possibly matching TRBD1 (6 bases). Trimming shortened V by 10 bases and J by 6 bases, and 16 bases separated the two germline ends. The CDR3 consists of 12 residues. Germline values: CDR1 SNHLY, CDR2 FYNNEI. The CDR3 loop is CATRQDFREQYF. DNA of the CDR3: TGTGCCACCCGACAGGACTTTCGCGAGCAGTACTTC.

A note on this clonotype: This may stem from a read error, because a much larger clone lies one nucleotide away. As DNA, the CDR3 is TGTGCCAGCTCGGACGGCCAAGAGACCCAGTACTTC. This encodes CASSDGQETQYF. The gene calls are TRBV2 and TRBJ2-5, with D hard to call. The germline CDR1 and CDR2 sequences are SNHLY and FYNNEI. There are 12 residues in the CDR3. Trimming shortened V by 8 bases and J by 1 base, and 8 bases separated the two germline ends.

The rearrangement links TRBV10-2 to TRBJ1-6; TRBD1 might be the D (5 bases). V was trimmed by 3 bases and J by 7 bases, leaving 7 bases between them. The CDR3 spans 13 residues. Germline CDR1 WSHSY, CDR2 SAAADI. The CDR3 reads CASSETGNSPLHF. The CDR3 nucleotides are TGCGCCAGCAGTGAAACAGGAAATTCACCCCTCCACTTT.

As concerns this clonotype: Since a much larger clone is just one base distant, this may be a read error. The chain employs TRBV3-1 and TRBJ2-7, with D unresolved. The last part of the DNA fits TRBJ2-1 better; the J call may be wrong. CDR1 and CDR2 (germline): LGHDT, YNNKEL (reference sequence). This CDR3 is 14 amino acids long. The DNA of the CDR3 is TGTGCCAGCAGCCAAACGCCAGCCTCCTACGAGCAGTTCTTC. Its translation: CASSQTPASYEQFF.

This clonotype was counted only a few times. J is TRBJ2-7 and V is TRBV7-6; 8 nucleotides align to TRBD2. V lost 1 base to trimming and J lost 4 bases; unmatched junction nucleotides: 6. The CDR3 contains 15 residues. Germline CDR1 SGHVS, CDR2 FNYEAQ. The CDR3 reads CASSLVRGGFYEQYF. Here the CDR3 DNA reads TGTGCCAGCAGCTTAGTTCGGGGGGGCTTTTACGAGCAGTACTTC.

The chain has TRBV3-1 and TRBJ2-3; unclear D gene. This CDR3 is 14 amino acids long. From germline, CDR1 is LGHDT and CDR2 YNNKEL (reference sequence). With 2 bases removed from V and 0 bases from J, the gap between germline ends came to 6 bases. The DNA for the CDR3 is TGTGCCAGCAGCCAATCGGTCAGCACAGATACGCAGTATTTT. Protein: CASSQSVSTDTQYF.

The chain is built from TRBV5-1 and TRBJ2-1; no reliable D call. The V and J ends lost 0 bases and 3 bases respectively, with 13 bases between them. Germline V CDR1 and CDR2: SGHRS, YFSETQ. This CDR3 has 16 amino acids. The CDR3 is CASSLDLWVGYNEQFF. The CDR3 bases are TGCGCCAGCAGCTTGGATCTGTGGGTCGGCTACAATGAGCAGTTCTTC.

The gene calls are TRBV24-1 and TRBJ1-4, with TRBD1 identical over 7 bases. Germline trimming cut 9 bases from V and 5 bases from J; bases unmatched to any gene: 5. Germline-derived CDR1 and CDR2 are KGHDR and SFDVKD. The CDR3 has 13 amino acids. The CDR3 region is CATQGQINEKLFF. The CDR3 bases are TGTGCCACCCAGGGACAGATAAATGAAAAACTGTTTTTT.

In the case of this clonotype: A read error may be the cause here, since a much bigger clone is one base away. The conserved closing phenylalanine or tryptophan is absent in this CDR3, likely reflecting a read error. This rearrangement joins TRBV28 to TRBJ2-1; a weak D match, TRBD2 (6 bases). There are 13 residues in the CDR3. Trimming cost V 7 bases and J 2 bases, with 9 bases left between them. Germline CDR1 and CDR2: MDHEN and SYDVKM. The CDR3 DNA follows: TGTGCCAGCAATCGGGAGACCTACAATGAGCAGTTCCTC. It translates to CASNRETYNEQFL.

This clonotype was found many times. The rearrangement uses TRBV20-1 and TRBJ2-7, with TRBD2 matching 9 bases. Unmatched junction bases numbered 9, after V lost 6 bases and J lost 3 bases. CDR3 length: 14 residues. Germline assignment: CDR1 DFQATT and CDR2 SNEGSKA (reference sequence). The CDR3 protein is CSASRTSEDYEQYF. The CDR3 bases are TGCAGTGCATCCAGGACTAGCGAGGACTACGAGCAGTACTTC.

This clonotype was counted ten times or more. The V gene is TRBV12-3 or TRBV12-4, the J gene TRBJ2-1, with TRBD1 identical over 10 bases. V was pared by 2 bases and J by 8 bases, with 3 bases of the junction left unmatched. CDR3 length: 14 residues. CDR3 amino acids: CASSLPGTGDEQFF. CDR3 nucleotide sequence: TGTGCCAGCAGTTTACCCGGGACAGGGGATGAGCAGTTCTTC.

This clonotype was seen ten or more times. The V and J genes are TRBV18 and TRBJ1-4, with 10 bases aligning to TRBD1. The CDR3 spans 14 residues. CDR1 KGHSH and CDR2 LQKENI come from the germline V gene. The ends lost 3 bases at V and 8 bases at J; junction bases unmatched: 3. CDR3 in amino acids: CASSPGQGQEKLFF. The CDR3 nucleotides read TGTGCCAGCTCACCGGGACAGGGGCAGGAAAAACTGTTTTTT. Using reference TRBV18 and TRBJ1-4 for the parts outside the CDR3, the full variable domain is NAGVMQNPRHLVRRRGQEARLRCSPMKGHSHVYWYRQLPEEGLKFMVYLQKENIIDESGMPKERFSAEFPKEGPSILRIQQVVRGDSAAYFCASSPGQGQEKLFFGSGTQLSVL.

This clonotype turned up a few times. Written as DNA, the CDR3 is TGCAGTGCCCAAGGGACAGGTAACTCCTACGAGCAGTACTTC. This translates into CSAQGTGNSYEQYF. The chain couples TRBV20-1 to TRBJ2-7, with 8 bases identical to TRBD1. Germline CDR1 reads DFQATT; CDR2 reads SNEGSKA (reference sequence). V was clipped by 6 bases and J by 0 bases; unmatched bases: 7. This CDR3 is built from 14 residues.

The chain recombines TRBV5-1 with TRBJ1-3; D is ambiguous. Germline values: CDR1 SGHRS, CDR2 YFSETQ. The CDR3 is 15 amino acids. Between the trimmed V and J ends, which lost 0 bases and 0 bases, there was a span of 7 bases. The CDR3 reads CASSLGTVSGNTIYF. Written as DNA, the CDR3 is TGCGCCAGCAGCTTGGGGACGGTCTCTGGAAACACCATATATTTT.

The V gene is TRBV30, the J gene TRBJ1-1; TRBD1 might be the D (5 bases). The germline V gene encodes CDR1 GTSNPN and CDR2 SVGIG (reference sequence). This CDR3 is built from 12 residues. The germline V and J ends were trimmed by 4 bases and 6 bases, with 12 bases remaining between them. CDR3 in amino acids: CAWTQGVSEAFF. CDR3 sequence (DNA): TGTGCCTGGACCCAGGGTGTCTCTGAAGCTTTCTTT.

This clonotype has a count of ten or more. The J gene is TRBJ2-2, the V gene TRBV7-3; no definite D call. The germline V and J ends were trimmed by 9 bases and 0 bases, with 8 bases remaining between them. The CDR3 sequence is 13 residues long. CDR1 SGHTA and CDR2 FQGTGA come from the germline V gene. The CDR3 loop is CASKVANTGELFF. DNA for the CDR3: TGTGCCAGTAAAGTCGCGAACACCGGGGAGCTGTTTTTT. The complete variable domain, with remaining parts taken from reference TRBV7-3 and TRBJ2-2, reads GAGVSQTPSNKVTEKGKYVELRCDPISGHTALYWYRQSLGQGPEFLIYFQGTGAADDSGLPNDRFFAVRPEGSVSTLKIQRTERGDSAVYLCASKVANTGELFFGEGSRLTVL.

The chain carries TRBV20-1 and TRBJ2-7, with TRBD1 matching 10 bases. The germline V gene encodes CDR1 DFQATT and CDR2 SNEGSKA (reference sequence). The V and J ends lost 2 bases and 4 bases, in that order; junction bases with no gene match: 5. This CDR3 contains 14 residues. CDR3 in amino acids: CSARNRDRGYEQYF. CDR3 DNA: TGCAGTGCTAGAAACCGGGACAGGGGTTACGAGCAGTACTTC.

This sequence joins TRBV19 and TRBJ2-1; a weak D match, TRBD2 (6 bases). V dropped 3 bases and J dropped 3 bases, with 9 bases sitting between them. The CDR3 is 14 amino acids. Germline loops: CDR1 LNHDA, CDR2 SQIVND (reference sequence). In DNA form, the CDR3 reads TGTGCCAGTAGTATTGCGGGATACTACAATGAGCAGTTCTTC. As protein: CASSIAGYYNEQFF.

V and J are TRBV30 and TRBJ1-6; 7 bases align to TRBD1. In germline, CDR1 is GTSNPN, CDR2 SVGIG (reference sequence). V trimming: 5 bases; J trimming: 10 bases; junction bases outside the gene matches: 8. The CDR3 totals 13 residues. The CDR3 nucleotides are TGTGCCTGGCACAGACAGGGTGTATCACCCCTCCACTTT. It specifies CAWHRQGVSPLHF.

Of note for this clonotype: A single base separates this from a much larger clone, so it may be a read error. The gene calls are TRBV3-1 and TRBJ2-1; D remains ambiguous. The CDR3 length is 12 residues. Germline assignment: CDR1 LGHDT and CDR2 YNNKEL (reference sequence). The CDR3: CASSQQRGEQCF. The CDR3 nucleotides read TGTGCCAGCAGTCAACAACGCGGTGAGCAGTGCTTC.